The 6 T cell receptor beta chains below all came from one sample that was sequenced in a study of T cell responses to AZD1222 COVID-19 vaccine. Repertoires were generated with immunoSEQ multiplex PCR, while TCRdb's copy carries only in-frame clones and drops some. Of 46,000 or so clones detected, over 60% appear once; the ten largest clones hold around 7%. Sequences were derived from peripheral blood, sampled on day 0 of AZD1222 vaccination. All receptors come from an adult in good health.

This clone was seen a single time. J is TRBJ2-3 and V is TRBV27; D is unclear. Between the trimmed V and J ends, which lost 3 bases and 3 bases, there was a span of 7 bases. In germline, CDR1 is MNHEY, CDR2 SMNVEV (reference sequence). This CDR3 is 13 amino acids long. The CDR3 here is CASSFVGTDTQYF. Here the CDR3 DNA reads TGTGCCAGCAGTTTTGTAGGTACAGATACGCAGTATTTT.

The rearrangement links TRBV2 to TRBJ1-5; tentative D call: TRBD1 (5 bases). V gave up 8 bases and J gave up 1 base, with 15 bases separating them. Germline lookup yields CDR1 SNHLY and CDR2 FYNNEI. The CDR3 loop spans 15 amino acids. DNA of the CDR3: TGTGCCAGCCAAATCCGAGCAGGGAGCAATCAGCCCCAGCATTTT. The encoded protein is CASQIRAGSNQPQHF.

The V call is TRBV5-1, the J call TRBJ2-3, with 7 positions matching TRBD2. V was pared by 5 bases and J by 2 bases, with 17 bases of the junction left unmatched. Germline V gene sequence: CDR1 SGHRS, CDR2 YFSETQ. This CDR3 is 18 amino acids long. The CDR3 coding sequence is TGCGCCAGCAGTCAATCGGGGCCGGCTAGCGGCTACACAGATACGCAGTATTTT. Residues: CASSQSGPASGYTDTQYF.

This clone was detected once. This chain links TRBV7-6 with TRBJ2-1; no clear D. The CDR3 extends over 12 amino acids. Germline values: CDR1 SGHVS, CDR2 FNYEAQ. V dropped 2 bases and J dropped 4 bases, with 3 bases sitting between them. The chain's CDR3 is CASSLSYNEQFF. Here the CDR3 DNA reads TGTGCCAGCAGCTTATCTTACAATGAGCAGTTCTTC.

The genes are TRBV28 and TRBJ1-5; no clear D. The CDR3 extends over 16 amino acids. Germline loops: CDR1 MDHEN, CDR2 SYDVKM. The V end lost 6 bases, the J end lost 0 bases, and 15 bases lay between the germline ends. The CDR3 reads CASRGRENYSNQPQHF. CDR3 nucleotides: TGTGCCAGCAGGGGCCGGGAGAACTATAGCAATCAGCCCCAGCATTTT.

V is TRBV5-4 and J is TRBJ1-4; D remains ambiguous. The CDR3 covers 16 residues. V was pared by 4 bases and J by 1 base, with 14 bases between. The germline gives CDR1 SGHNT, CDR2 YYREEE (reference sequence). The CDR3 loop is CASSQRTVGTNEKLFF. DNA of the CDR3: TGTGCCAGCAGCCAGAGGACGGTTGGAACTAATGAAAAACTGTTTTTT.